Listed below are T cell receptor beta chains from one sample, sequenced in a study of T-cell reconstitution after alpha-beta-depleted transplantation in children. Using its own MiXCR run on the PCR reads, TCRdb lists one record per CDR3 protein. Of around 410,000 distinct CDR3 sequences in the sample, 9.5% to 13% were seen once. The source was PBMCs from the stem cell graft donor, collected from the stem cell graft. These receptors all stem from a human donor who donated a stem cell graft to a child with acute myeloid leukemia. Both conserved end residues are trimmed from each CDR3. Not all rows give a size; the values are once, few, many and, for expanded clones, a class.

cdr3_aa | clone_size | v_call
ASNPTTGTGNSPLH | . | TRBV6-2/TRBV6-3
SVPNQY | many | TRBV29-1
ASSIVGRGINYGYT | . | TRBV19
ASSWKDQPQH | many | TRBV5-6
ASSPGFPEAF | . | TRBV12-3/TRBV12-4
ASSQDRQETQY | . | TRBV4-2
SVEGSGDVVF | . | TRBV29-1
ATSREGPYEQY | many | TRBV15
ASREREAGELF | few | TRBV27
SVGVPTTYNEQF | few | TRBV29-1
AWGGGALNEQF | . | TRBV30
ASSTGVTTSGRNTGELF | many | TRBV28
AIAPADPRGPANQPQH | . | TRBV10-3
SASAPPGRGHTDTQY | . | TRBV20-1
ASSLRAREPQH | many | TRBV7-2
ASSLVGGAGGHNEQF | . | TRBV7-8
ASSLRLAEITDTQY | many | TRBV27
ASSFWEDTDTQY | many | TRBV5-1
ASSDSPGTEAF | few | TRBV18
ASSLVPGTSGLTDTQY | few | TRBV5-1
ASSLVGVGQDIQY | many | TRBV7-2
ASSELRSMNTEAF | few | TRBV6-1
SARRTSGDEQF | many | TRBV20-1
ASSLIGIREQETQY | many | TRBV12-3/TRBV12-4
ASSLEGGPGYGYT | . | TRBV5-1
ASSFGARGTGELF | . | TRBV28
ASSRNLGYNEQF | few | TRBV6-2/TRBV6-3
SARDPGAGYEQY | . | TRBV20-1
ASSLAVEQGGYNEQF | few | TRBV7-6
ASSPTGEGTHKQY | . | TRBV7-9
ASSKAPPQETQY | . | TRBV21-1
ASGAGPSYEQY | . | TRBV5-1
ASSLMGWDTGELF | many | TRBV7-9
ASSVGASLGETQY | . | TRBV9
ASRALVNEAF | many | TRBV2